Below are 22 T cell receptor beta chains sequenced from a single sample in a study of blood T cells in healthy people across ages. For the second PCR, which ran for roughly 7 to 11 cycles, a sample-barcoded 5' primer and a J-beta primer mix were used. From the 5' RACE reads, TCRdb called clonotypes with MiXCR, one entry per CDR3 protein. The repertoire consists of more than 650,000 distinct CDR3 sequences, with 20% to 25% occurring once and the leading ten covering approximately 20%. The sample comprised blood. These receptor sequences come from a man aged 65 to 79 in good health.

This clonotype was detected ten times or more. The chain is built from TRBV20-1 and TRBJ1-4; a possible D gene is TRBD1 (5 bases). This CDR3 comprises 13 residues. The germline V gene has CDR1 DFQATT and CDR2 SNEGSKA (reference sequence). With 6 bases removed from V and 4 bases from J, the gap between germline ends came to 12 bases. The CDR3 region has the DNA TGCAGTGCCCAGGGAGATCTTAATGAAAAACTGTTTTTT. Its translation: CSAQGDLNEKLFF.

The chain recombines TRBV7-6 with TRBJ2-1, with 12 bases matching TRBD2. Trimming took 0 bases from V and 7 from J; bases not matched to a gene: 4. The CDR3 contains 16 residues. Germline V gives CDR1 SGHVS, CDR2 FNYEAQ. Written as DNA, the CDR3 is TGTGCCAGCAGCTTAGCGCACGGACTAGCGGGGAATGAGCAGTTCTTC. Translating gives CASSLAHGLAGNEQFF.

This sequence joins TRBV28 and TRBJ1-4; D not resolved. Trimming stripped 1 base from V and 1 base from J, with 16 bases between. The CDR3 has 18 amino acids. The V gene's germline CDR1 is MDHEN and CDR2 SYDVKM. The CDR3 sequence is CASSLFSLTVRTNEKLFF. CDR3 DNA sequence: TGTGCCAGCAGTTTATTTTCTCTGACTGTTAGAACTAATGAAAAACTGTTTTTT.

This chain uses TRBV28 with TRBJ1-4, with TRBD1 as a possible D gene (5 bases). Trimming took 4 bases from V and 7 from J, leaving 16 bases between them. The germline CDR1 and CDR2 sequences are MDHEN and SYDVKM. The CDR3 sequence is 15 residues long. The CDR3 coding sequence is TGTGCCAGCAGTTCGATCCGGGACCCGAGTGAAAAACTGTTTTTT. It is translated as CASSSIRDPSEKLFF.

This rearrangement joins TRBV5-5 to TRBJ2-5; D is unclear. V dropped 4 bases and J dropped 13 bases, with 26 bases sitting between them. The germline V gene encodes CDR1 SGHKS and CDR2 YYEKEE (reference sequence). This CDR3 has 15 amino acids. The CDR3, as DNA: TGTGCCAGCAGCCTCTCCGGTTCTTACTCCTACGAGCGGTACTTC. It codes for CASSLSGSYSYERYF.

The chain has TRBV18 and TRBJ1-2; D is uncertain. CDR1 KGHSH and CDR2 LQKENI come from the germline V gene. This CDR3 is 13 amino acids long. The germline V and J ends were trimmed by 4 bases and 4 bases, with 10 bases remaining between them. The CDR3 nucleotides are TGTGCCAGCTCACACGACAAATTCTATGGCTACACCTTC. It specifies CASSHDKFYGYTF.

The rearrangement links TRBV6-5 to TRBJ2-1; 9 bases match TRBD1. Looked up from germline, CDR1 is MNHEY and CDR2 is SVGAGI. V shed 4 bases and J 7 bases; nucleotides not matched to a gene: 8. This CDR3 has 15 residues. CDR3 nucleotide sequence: TGTGCCAGCAGTTTGAATGGGGACAGGGTTAATGAGCAGTTCTTC. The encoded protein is CASSLNGDRVNEQFF.

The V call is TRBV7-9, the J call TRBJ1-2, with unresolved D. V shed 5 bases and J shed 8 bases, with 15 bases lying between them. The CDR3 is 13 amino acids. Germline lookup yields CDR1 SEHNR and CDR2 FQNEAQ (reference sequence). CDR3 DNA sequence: TGTGCCAGCAGCCCTAGACTAGCGGAAGGCTACACCTTC. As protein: CASSPRLAEGYTF.

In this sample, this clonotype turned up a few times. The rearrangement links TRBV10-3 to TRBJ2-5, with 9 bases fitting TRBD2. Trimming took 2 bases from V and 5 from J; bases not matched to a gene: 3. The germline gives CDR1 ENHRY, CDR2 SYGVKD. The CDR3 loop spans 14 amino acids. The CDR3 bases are TGTGCCATCAGTGAGCTAGCGGGGTTGGAGACCCAGTACTTC. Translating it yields CAISELAGLETQYF.

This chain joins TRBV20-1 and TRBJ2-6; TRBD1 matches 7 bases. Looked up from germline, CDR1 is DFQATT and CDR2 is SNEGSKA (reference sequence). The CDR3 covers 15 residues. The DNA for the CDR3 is TGCATTGCCCTGGGACAGCACTCTGGGGCCAACGTCCTGACTTTC. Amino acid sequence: CIALGQHSGANVLTF.

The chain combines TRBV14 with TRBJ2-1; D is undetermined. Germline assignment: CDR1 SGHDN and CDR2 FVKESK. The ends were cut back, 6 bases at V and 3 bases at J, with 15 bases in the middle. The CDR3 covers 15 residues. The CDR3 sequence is CASSYPSAGYNEQFF. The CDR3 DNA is TGTGCCAGCAGTTACCCGTCAGCAGGCTACAATGAGCAGTTCTTC.

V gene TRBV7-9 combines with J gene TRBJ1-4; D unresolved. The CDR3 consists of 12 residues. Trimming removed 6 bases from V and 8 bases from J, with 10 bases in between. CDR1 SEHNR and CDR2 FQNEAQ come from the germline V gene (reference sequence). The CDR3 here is CASRGSGEKLFF. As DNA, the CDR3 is TGTGCCAGCAGGGGCTCGGGGGAAAAACTGTTTTTT.

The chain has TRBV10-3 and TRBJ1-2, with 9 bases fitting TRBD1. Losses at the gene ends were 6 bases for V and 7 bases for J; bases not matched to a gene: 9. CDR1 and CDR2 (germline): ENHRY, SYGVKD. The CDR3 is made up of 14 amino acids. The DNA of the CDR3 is TGTGCCATCAGACCGGGACAGGGAGTTTCTGGCTACACCTTC. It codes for CAIRPGQGVSGYTF.

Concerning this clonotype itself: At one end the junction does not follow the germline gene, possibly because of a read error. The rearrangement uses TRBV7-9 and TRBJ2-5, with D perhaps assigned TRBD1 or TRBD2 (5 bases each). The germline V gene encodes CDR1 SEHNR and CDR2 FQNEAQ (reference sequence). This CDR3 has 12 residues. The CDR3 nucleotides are TGTGCCGCGGGCGGACAACAAGAGACCCGGTACTTC. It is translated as CAAGGQQETRYF.

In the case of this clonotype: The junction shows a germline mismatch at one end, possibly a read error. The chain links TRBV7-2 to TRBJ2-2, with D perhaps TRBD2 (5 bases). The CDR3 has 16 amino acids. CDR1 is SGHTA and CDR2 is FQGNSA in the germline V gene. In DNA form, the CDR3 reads TGTGCCAGCAGCTTAGTACGGCCTTCGAACACCGGGGAGCCGTTTTTT. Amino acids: CASSLVRPSNTGEPFF.

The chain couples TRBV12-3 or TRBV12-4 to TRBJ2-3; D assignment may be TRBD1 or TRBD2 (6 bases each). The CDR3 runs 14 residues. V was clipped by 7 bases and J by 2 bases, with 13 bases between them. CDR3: CASKDRGATDTQYF. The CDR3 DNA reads TGTGCCAGCAAAGATAGGGGGGCCACAGATACGCAGTATTTT.

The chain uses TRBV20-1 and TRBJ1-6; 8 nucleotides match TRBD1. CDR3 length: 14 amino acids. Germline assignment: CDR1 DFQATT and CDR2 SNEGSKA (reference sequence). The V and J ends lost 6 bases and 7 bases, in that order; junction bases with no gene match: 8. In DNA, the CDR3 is TGCAGTGCAACAGCGGGACAGGCAAATTCACCCCTCCACTTT. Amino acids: CSATAGQANSPLHF.

CDR3 protein: CASSYGTSGANIQYF. The CDR3 nucleotides are TGTGCCAGCAGTTACGGGACTAGCGGGGCTAACATTCAGTACTTC. The chain links TRBV6-6 to TRBJ2-4, with 13 bases lining up with TRBD2. Germline CDR1 reads MNHNY; CDR2 reads SVGAGI (reference sequence). The ends lost 2 bases at V and 7 bases at J; junction bases unmatched: 2. This CDR3 is built from 15 residues.

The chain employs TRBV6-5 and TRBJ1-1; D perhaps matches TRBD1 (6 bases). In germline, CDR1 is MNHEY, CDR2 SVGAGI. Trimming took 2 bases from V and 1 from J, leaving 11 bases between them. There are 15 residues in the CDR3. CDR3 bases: TGTGCCAGCAGTTACGCCCTACAGGGGAACACTGAAGCTTTCTTT. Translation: CASSYALQGNTEAFF.

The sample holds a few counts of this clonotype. As DNA, the CDR3 is TGCGCCAGCAGCTGGAAAGGAGAAGACGCTGAAGCTTTCTTT. Encoded protein: CASSWKGEDAEAFF. This chain links TRBV5-1 with TRBJ1-1; D unresolved. The CDR3 extends over 14 amino acids. The V gene lost 3 bases and the J gene lost 6 bases, with 15 bases spanning the gap. CDR1 is SGHRS, CDR2 YFSETQ, per germline.

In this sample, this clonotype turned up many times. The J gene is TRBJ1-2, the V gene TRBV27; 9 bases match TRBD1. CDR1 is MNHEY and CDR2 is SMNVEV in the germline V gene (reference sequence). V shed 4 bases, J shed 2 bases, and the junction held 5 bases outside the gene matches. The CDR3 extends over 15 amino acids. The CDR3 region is CASSSQGALNYGYTF. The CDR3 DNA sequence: TGTGCCAGCAGTTCACAGGGGGCGCTGAACTATGGCTACACCTTC.

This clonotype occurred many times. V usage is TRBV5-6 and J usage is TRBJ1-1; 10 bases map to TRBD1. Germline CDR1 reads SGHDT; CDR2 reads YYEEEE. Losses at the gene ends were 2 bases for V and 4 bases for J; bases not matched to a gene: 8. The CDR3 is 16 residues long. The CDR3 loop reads CASSFGTGEGGTEAFF. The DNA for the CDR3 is TGTGCCAGCAGCTTCGGGACAGGGGAAGGTGGCACTGAAGCTTTCTTT.